This T cell receptor (beta chain) was recorded in a study of blood T cell repertoires in COVID-19. Whole-study context: Some COVID-19 samples were acute and others convalescent; all came from the United States, Italy and Spain. PBMCs, B-cell-depleted T cells, or T cells were the source of the cDNA or gDNA that made up the material.

Study processing details: Estimation of nucleated cell counts relied on the amplification of reference gene primers. Measured with immunoSEQ multiplex PCR; TCRdb has only the in-frame clones, and not every one. V, J and clone size were drawn from that table, and D and trimming were deduced from the DNA. The sample contains under 130,000 clones, roughly 80% of which appear only once. Germline CDR1 reads SGHTA; CDR2 reads FQGNSA. J gave up 6 bases and V 3 bases, and 8 bases lay outside the gene matches. The CDR3 length is 15 residues. Sequencing was carried out using peripheral blood. The rearrangement links TRBV7-2 to TRBJ2-7; TRBD2 matches at 10 bases. This TCR was recovered from a woman in her seventies with acute or convalescent COVID-19. Here the CDR3 reads CASSFTSGAGPEQYF. For the CDR3, the DNA is TGTGCCAGCAGCTTCACTAGCGGGGCCGGCCCCGAGCAGTACTTC.